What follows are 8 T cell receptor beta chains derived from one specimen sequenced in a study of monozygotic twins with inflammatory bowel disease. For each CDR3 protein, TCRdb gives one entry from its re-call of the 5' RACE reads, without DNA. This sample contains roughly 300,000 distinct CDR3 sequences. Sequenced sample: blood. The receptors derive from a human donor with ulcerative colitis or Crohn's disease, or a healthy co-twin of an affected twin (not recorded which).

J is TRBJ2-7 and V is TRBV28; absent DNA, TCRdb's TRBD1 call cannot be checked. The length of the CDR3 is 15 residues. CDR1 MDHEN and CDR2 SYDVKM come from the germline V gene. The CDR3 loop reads CASSSPGQATYEQYF.

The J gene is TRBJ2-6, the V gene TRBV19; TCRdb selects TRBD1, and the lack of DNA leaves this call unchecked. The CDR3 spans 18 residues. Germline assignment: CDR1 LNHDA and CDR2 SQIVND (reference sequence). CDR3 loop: CASSIGRTGASGANVLTF.

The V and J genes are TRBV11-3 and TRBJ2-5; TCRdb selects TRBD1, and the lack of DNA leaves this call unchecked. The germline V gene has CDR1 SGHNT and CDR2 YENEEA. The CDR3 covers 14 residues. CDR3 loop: CASSLSSGEETQYF.

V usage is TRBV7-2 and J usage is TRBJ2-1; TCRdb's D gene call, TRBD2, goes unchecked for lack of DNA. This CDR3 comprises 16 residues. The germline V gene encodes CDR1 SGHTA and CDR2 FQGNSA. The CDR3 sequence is CASSLVGVGRFNEQFF. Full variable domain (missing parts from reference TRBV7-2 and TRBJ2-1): GAGVSQSPSNKVTEKGKDVELRCDPISGHTALYWYRQSLGQGLEFLIYFQGNSAPDKSGLPSDRFSAERTGGSVSTLTIQRTQQEDSAVYLCASSLVGVGRFNEQFFGPGTRLTVL.

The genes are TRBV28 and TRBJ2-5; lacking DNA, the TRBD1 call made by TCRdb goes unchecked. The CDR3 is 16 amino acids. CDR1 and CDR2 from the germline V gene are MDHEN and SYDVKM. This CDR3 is CASSVAGARSQETQYF.

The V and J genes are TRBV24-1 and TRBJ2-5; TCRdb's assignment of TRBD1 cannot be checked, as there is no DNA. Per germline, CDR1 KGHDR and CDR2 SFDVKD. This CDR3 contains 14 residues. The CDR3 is CATGTGGDSETQYF.

CDR3 sequence reads: CASNPSTSEGMPETQYF. This chain joins TRBV5-1 and TRBJ2-5; TCRdb gives TRBD2 as the D gene, but with no DNA this cannot be confirmed. The CDR3 is made up of 17 amino acids. Germline CDR1 reads SGHRS; CDR2 reads YFSETQ.

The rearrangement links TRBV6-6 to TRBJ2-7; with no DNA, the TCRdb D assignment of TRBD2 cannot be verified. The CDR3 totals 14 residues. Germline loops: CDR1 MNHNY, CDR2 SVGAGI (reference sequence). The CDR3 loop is CASTILAGHYEQYF.